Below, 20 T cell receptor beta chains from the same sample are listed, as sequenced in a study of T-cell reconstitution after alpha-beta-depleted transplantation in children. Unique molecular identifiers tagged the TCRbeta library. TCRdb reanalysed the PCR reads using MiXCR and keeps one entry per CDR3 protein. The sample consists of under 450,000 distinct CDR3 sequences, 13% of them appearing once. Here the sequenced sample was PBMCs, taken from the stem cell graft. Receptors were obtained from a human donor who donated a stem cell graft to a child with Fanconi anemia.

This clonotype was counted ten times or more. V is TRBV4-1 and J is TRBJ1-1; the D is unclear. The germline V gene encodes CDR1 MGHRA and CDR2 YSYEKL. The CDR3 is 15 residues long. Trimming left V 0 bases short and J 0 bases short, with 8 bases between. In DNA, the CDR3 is TGCGCCAGCAGCCAAGATCGCCAGATGAACACTGAAGCTTTCTTT. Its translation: CASSQDRQMNTEAFF.

CDR3 nucleotides: TGCAGCGTTGGCAGCTCTGGAAACACCATATATTTT. Protein sequence: CSVGSSGNTIYF. V gene TRBV29-1 combines with J gene TRBJ1-3, with D hard to call. Germline lookup yields CDR1 SQVTM and CDR2 ANQGSEA. The V end lost 4 bases, the J end lost 0 bases, and 4 bases lay between the germline ends. There are 12 residues in the CDR3.

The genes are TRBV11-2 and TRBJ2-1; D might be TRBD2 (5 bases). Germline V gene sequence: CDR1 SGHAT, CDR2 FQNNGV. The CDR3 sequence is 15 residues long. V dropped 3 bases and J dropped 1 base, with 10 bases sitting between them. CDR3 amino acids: CASSFEGRSYNEQFF. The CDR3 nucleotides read TGTGCCAGCAGCTTCGAGGGCCGTTCCTACAATGAGCAGTTCTTC.

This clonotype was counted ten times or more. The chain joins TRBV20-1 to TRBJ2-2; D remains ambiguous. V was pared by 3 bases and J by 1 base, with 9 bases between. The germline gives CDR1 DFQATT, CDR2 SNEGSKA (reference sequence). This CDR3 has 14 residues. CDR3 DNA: TGCAGTGCTAGCCCCGGCCAGAACACCGGGGAGCTGTTTTTT. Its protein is CSASPGQNTGELFF.

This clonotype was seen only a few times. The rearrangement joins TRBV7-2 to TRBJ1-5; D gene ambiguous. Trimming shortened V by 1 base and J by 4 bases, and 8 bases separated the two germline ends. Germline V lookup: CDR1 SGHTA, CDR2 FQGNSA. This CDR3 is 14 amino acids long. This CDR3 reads CASSLVGNNQPQHF. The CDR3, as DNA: TGTGCCAGCAGCTTAGTGGGGAATAATCAGCCCCAGCATTTT.

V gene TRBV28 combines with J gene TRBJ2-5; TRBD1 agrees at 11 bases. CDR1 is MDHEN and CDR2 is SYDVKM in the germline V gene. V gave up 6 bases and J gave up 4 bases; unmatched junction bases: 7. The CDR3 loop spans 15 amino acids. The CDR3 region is CASSQDRGLGETQYF. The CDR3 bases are TGTGCCAGCAGCCAGGACAGGGGGCTTGGAGAGACCCAGTACTTC.

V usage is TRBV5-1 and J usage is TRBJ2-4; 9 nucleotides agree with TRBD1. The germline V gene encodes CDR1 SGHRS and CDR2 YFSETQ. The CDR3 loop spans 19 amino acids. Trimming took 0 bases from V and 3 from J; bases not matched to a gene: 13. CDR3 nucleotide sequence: TGCGCCAGCAGCTTGGGCCCGTCGGGGACAGGGTCAGGCAAAAACATTCAGTACTTC. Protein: CASSLGPSGTGSGKNIQYF.

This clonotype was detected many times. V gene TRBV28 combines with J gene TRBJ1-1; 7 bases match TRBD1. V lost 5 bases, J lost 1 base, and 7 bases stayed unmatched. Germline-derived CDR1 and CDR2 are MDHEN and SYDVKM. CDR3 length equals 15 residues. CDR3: CASSTPGTANTEAFF. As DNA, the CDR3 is TGTGCCAGCAGTACCCCCGGGACAGCGAACACTGAAGCTTTCTTT.

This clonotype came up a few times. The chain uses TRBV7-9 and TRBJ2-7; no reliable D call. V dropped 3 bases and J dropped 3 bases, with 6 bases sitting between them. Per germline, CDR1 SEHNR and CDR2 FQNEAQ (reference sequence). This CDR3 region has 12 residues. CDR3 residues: CASSLWNYEQYV. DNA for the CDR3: TGTGCCAGCAGCTTGTGGAACTACGAGCAGTACGTC.

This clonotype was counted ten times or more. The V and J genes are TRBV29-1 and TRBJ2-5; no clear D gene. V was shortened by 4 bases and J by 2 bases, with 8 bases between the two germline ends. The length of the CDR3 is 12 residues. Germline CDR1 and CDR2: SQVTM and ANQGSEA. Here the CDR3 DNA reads TGCAGCGTTGTGCCCGGACAAGAGACCCAGTACTTC. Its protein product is CSVVPGQETQYF.

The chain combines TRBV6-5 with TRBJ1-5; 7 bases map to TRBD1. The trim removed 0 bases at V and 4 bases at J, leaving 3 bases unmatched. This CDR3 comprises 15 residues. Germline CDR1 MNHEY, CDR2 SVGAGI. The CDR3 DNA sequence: TGTGCCAGCAGTTACTCGACAGGGCGGAATCAGCCCCAGCATTTT. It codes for CASSYSTGRNQPQHF.

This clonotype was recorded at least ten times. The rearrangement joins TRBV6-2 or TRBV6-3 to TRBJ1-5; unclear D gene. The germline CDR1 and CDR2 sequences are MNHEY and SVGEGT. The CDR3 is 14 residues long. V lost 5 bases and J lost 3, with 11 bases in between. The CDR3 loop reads CASSKLQINQPQHF. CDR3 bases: TGTGCCAGCAGTAAATTACAGATCAATCAGCCCCAGCATTTT.

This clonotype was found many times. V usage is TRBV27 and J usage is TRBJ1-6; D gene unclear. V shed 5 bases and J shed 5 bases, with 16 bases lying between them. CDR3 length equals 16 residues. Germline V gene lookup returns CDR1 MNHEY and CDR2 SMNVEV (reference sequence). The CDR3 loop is CASSPSPDLNNSPLHF. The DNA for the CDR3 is TGTGCCAGCAGTCCCTCCCCGGACCTGAATAATTCACCCCTCCACTTT.

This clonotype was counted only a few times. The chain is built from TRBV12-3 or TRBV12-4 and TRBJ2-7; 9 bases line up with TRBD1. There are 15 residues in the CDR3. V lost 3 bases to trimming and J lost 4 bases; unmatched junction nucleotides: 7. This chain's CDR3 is CASSFTDRGLYEQYF. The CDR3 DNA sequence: TGTGCCAGCAGTTTCACGGACAGGGGCTTGTACGAGCAGTACTTC.

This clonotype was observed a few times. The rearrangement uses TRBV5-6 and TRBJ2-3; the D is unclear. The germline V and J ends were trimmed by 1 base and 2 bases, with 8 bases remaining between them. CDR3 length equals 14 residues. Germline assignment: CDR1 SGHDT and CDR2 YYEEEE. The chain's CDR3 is CASSLLSPTDTQYF. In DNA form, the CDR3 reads TGTGCCAGCAGCTTGTTGAGTCCCACAGATACGCAGTATTTT.

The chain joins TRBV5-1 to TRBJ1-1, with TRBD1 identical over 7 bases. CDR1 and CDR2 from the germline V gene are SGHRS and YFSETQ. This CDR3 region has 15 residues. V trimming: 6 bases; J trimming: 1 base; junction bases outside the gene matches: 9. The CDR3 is CASTFATGSNTEAFF. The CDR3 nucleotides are TGCGCCAGCACCTTTGCGACAGGGTCGAACACTGAAGCTTTCTTT.

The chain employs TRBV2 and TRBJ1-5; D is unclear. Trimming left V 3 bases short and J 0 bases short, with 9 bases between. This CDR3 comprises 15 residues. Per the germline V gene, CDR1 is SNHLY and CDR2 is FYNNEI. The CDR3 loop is CASSEATHSNQPQHF. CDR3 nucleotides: TGTGCCAGCAGTGAGGCCACGCATAGCAATCAGCCCCAGCATTTT.

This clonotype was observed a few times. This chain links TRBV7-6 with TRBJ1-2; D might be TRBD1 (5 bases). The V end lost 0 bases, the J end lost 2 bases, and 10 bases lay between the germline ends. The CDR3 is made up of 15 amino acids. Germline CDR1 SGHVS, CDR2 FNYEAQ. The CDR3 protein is CASSLATGTNYGYTF. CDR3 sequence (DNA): TGTGCCAGCAGCTTAGCTACAGGCACCAACTATGGCTACACCTTC.

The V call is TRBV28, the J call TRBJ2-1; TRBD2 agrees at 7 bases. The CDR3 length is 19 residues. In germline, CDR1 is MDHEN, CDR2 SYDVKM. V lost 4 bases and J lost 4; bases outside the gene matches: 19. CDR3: CASSSPGGSGSTRYNEQFF. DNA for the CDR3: TGTGCCAGCAGTTCCCCGGGTGGTAGCGGGTCAACAAGGTACAATGAGCAGTTCTTC.

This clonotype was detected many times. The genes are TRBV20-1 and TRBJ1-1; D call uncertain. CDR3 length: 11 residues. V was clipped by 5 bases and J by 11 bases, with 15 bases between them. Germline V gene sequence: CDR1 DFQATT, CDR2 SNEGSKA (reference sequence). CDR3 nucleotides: TGCAGTGCTGCCGCTCCCGATTCGGCTTTCTTT. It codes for CSAAAPDSAFF.